The 17 T cell receptor beta chains below were found in one sample sequenced in a study of blood T cell repertoires in COVID-19. Here immunoSEQ multiplex PCR was the method, and the copy in TCRdb shows in-frame clones only, minus some. The sample contains a few hundred thousand clones, approximately 89% of which appear only once. Sequences were obtained from PBMCs or T cells enriched from blood (not recorded which). The receptors originated from a woman aged 40 to 50 who had been exposed to COVID-19.

The chain uses TRBV14 and TRBJ1-1; perhaps TRBD1 as D (6 bases). CDR1 and CDR2 from the germline V gene are SGHDN and FVKESK. The V end was cut by 3 bases, the J end by 7 bases, with 18 bases between. The CDR3 is 15 amino acids. CDR3 residues: CASSQIHQGHLEAFF. The CDR3 DNA sequence: TGTGCCAGCAGCCAGATCCACCAGGGGCACCTTGAAGCTTTCTTT.

The rearrangement links TRBV10-3 to TRBJ2-4; D remains unclear. CDR1 and CDR2 (germline): ENHRY, SYGVKD. CDR3 length: 15 amino acids. Trimming removed 0 bases at V and 4 bases at J, with 10 bases between. The CDR3 DNA reads as TGTGCCATCAGTGAGTCTGAGACTCTTAAAAACATTCAGTACTTC. The encoded protein is CAISESETLKNIQYF.

The CDR3 nucleotides read TGTGCCAGCAGCTTGGGACAGGGTGCCCATGAGCAGTTCTTC. It is translated as CASSLGQGAHEQFF. The chain has TRBV11-3 and TRBJ2-1, with 9 bases lining up with TRBD1. From germline, CDR1 is SGHNT and CDR2 YENEEA. The CDR3 consists of 14 residues. Losses at the gene ends were 3 bases for V and 8 bases for J; bases not matched to a gene: 5.

CDR3 bases: TGTGCCACCGGCACAGGGGGCGAATCCTATAGCAATCAGCCCCAGCATTTT. Protein: CATGTGGESYSNQPQHF. The V gene is TRBV2, the J gene TRBJ1-5, with 9 bases that match TRBD1. V lost 10 bases and J lost 0; bases outside the gene matches: 13. This CDR3 is built from 17 residues. In germline, CDR1 is SNHLY, CDR2 FYNNEI.

J is TRBJ2-5 and V is TRBV29-1, with D perhaps TRBD2 (5 bases). Germline assignment: CDR1 SQVTM and CDR2 ANQGSEA. This CDR3 spans 14 amino acids. The V end was cut by 1 base, the J end by 3 bases, with 12 bases between. CDR3 sequence: CSVEVGGSKETQYF. The CDR3 bases are TGCAGCGTTGAAGTAGGCGGGTCCAAAGAGACCCAGTACTTC.

The chain is built from TRBV7-2 and TRBJ1-5; a weak D match, TRBD1 (6 bases). V lost 5 bases, J lost 0 bases, and 11 bases lay in between. The CDR3 contains 15 residues. Germline lookup yields CDR1 SGHTA and CDR2 FQGNSA. In nucleotides, the CDR3 is TGTGCCAGCAGCCCTGGACAGTATAGCAATCAGCCCCAGCATTTT. The encoded protein is CASSPGQYSNQPQHF.

The gene calls are TRBV20-1 and TRBJ2-3; D unresolved. V lost 3 bases to trimming and J lost 4 bases, with 17 bases between them. Germline CDR1 reads DFQATT; CDR2 reads SNEGSKA (reference sequence). There are 15 residues in the CDR3. CDR3 in amino acids: CSASYTFNTADTQYF. In nucleotides, the CDR3 is TGCAGTGCTAGTTATACTTTCAATACGGCAGATACGCAGTATTTT.

V is TRBV18 and J is TRBJ1-1, with TRBD1 matching over 8 bases. Trimming cost V 4 bases and J 4 bases; bases outside gene matches: 2. The CDR3 is 13 residues long. The germline V gene encodes CDR1 KGHSH and CDR2 LQKENI. DNA of the CDR3: TGTGCCAGCTCACAAACAGGGGGCACTGAAGCTTTCTTT. The encoded protein is CASSQTGGTEAFF.

Only a few counts were recorded for this clone. The V call is TRBV27, the J call TRBJ1-4; D is undetermined. There are 13 residues in the CDR3. V lost 8 bases, J lost 5 bases, and 12 bases lay in between. Germline assignment: CDR1 MNHEY and CDR2 SMNVEV (reference sequence). CDR3 DNA sequence: TGTGCCAGCGCAATTTGGAGGAATGAAAAACTGTTTTTT. Translation: CASAIWRNEKLFF.

This chain uses TRBV7-2 with TRBJ2-7, with 9 bases that match TRBD1. CDR3 size: 19 residues. Looked up from germline, CDR1 is SGHTA and CDR2 is FQGNSA. Germline trimming cut 3 bases from V and 5 bases from J; bases unmatched to any gene: 20. This chain's CDR3 is CASSLSSIEPGQGIDEQYF. The DNA of the CDR3 is TGTGCCAGCAGCTTGAGTTCTATTGAACCGGGACAGGGAATTGACGAGCAGTACTTC.

The chain recombines TRBV10-1 with TRBJ1-3; D unclear. V was shortened by 3 bases and J by 2 bases, with 11 bases between the two germline ends. Germline-derived CDR1 and CDR2 are WNHNN and SYGVQD (reference sequence). This CDR3 comprises 15 residues. The CDR3 is CASSDGGRPGNTIYF. CDR3 nucleotides: TGCGCCAGCAGTGACGGCGGGAGGCCTGGAAACACCATATATTTT.

The CDR3 here is CASSLRTGFRTNEKLFF. As DNA, the CDR3 is TGTGCCAGCAGCTTACGGACAGGGTTTAGAACTAATGAAAAACTGTTTTTT. The rearrangement uses TRBV7-2 and TRBJ1-4, with TRBD1 matching 8 bases. This CDR3 comprises 17 residues. V trimming: 2 bases; J trimming: 1 base; junction bases outside the gene matches: 6. CDR1 is SGHTA and CDR2 is FQGNSA in the germline V gene.

This chain connects TRBV19 to TRBJ2-2; 10 bases are a match to TRBD1. The V gene end was trimmed by 6 bases and the J gene end by 2 bases; junction bases not matched to a gene: 15. Germline V lookup: CDR1 LNHDA, CDR2 SQIVND (reference sequence). The CDR3 has 19 amino acids. The CDR3 region is CASRGIRDRGRINTGELFF. The DNA of the CDR3 is TGTGCCAGTAGAGGAATCCGGGACAGGGGTCGAATAAACACCGGGGAGCTGTTTTTT. Looking up the rest from reference TRBV19 and TRBJ2-2 gives the full variable domain: DGGITQSPKYLFRKEGQNVTLSCEQNLNHDAMYWYRQDPGQGLRLIYYSQIVNDFQKGDIAEGYSVSREKKESFPLTVTSAQKNPTAFYLCASRGIRDRGRINTGELFFGEGSRLTVL.

This clone was observed a handful of times. The rearrangement joins TRBV5-6 to TRBJ2-1, with TRBD2 matching over 10 bases. Germline CDR1 SGHDT, CDR2 YYEEEE. The CDR3 spans 17 residues. The V gene end was trimmed by 2 bases and the J gene end by 2 bases; junction bases not matched to a gene: 7. CDR3 sequence: CASSFLTTSGAYNEQFF. The CDR3, as DNA: TGTGCCAGCAGCTTCTTGACCACTAGCGGGGCCTACAATGAGCAGTTCTTC.

The rearrangement joins TRBV7-8 to TRBJ1-1, with TRBD1 matching 7 bases. The CDR3 has 15 amino acids. Trimming removed 1 base from V and 4 bases from J; junction bases left unmatched: 6. CDR1 and CDR2 from the germline V gene are SGHVS and FQNEAQ. The CDR3 region is CASSLVVQGGTEAFF. CDR3 bases: TGTGCCAGCAGCTTAGTGGTGCAGGGGGGCACTGAAGCTTTCTTT.

This rearrangement joins TRBV15 to TRBJ2-3; 11 bases align to TRBD1. Germline lookup yields CDR1 LNHNV and CDR2 YYDKDF (reference sequence). V trimming: 0 bases; J trimming: 2 bases; junction bases outside the gene matches: 10. The CDR3 length is 19 residues. CDR3 in DNA: TGTGCCACCAGCAGAGATGGACAGGGGGCATGGGGTCACACAGATACGCAGTATTTT. It translates to CATSRDGQGAWGHTDTQYF.

The chain recombines TRBV5-4 with TRBJ2-5; a weak D match, TRBD2 (6 bases). The CDR3 consists of 14 residues. V was pared by 2 bases and J by 4 bases, with 12 bases between. CDR1 SGHNT and CDR2 YYREEE come from the germline V gene (reference sequence). CDR3 in amino acids: CASSFGGPRETQYF. CDR3 nucleotides: TGTGCCAGCAGCTTCGGAGGGCCCCGAGAGACCCAGTACTTC.